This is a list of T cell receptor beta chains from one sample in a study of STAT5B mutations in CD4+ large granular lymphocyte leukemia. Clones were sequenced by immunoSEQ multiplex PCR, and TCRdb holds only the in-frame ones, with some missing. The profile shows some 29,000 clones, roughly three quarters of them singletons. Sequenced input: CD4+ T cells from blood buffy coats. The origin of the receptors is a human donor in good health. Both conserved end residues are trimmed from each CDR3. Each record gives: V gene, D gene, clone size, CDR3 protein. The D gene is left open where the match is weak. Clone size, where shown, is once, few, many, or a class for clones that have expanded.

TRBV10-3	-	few	AISDGWGNRGEQF
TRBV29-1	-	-	SVEEPQETQY
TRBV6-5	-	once	ASRPGHYYGYT
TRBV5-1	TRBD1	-	ASSPEGQGAIGYT
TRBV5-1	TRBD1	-	ASSLARDRGSDTQY
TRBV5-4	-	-	ASSLEGDEQF
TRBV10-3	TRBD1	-	AISESSRQGLRANVLT
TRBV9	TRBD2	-	ASSVVGSGGTQDTQY
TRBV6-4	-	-	ASSAQTTDTQY
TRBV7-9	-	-	ASNLGVSGNTIY
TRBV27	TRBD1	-	ASTPGGAYGYT
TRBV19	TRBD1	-	ASSDPGQGANTIY
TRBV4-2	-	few	ASSQVIGGTGAQY
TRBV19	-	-	ASSPTRQETQY
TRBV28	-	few	ATLRRGRGSNQPQH